The rows below give T cell receptor beta chains drawn from one sample of a study of blood T cells in healthy people across ages. Each CDR3 protein gets one entry after TCRdb re-called the 5' RACE reads with MiXCR. In the table there are about 1,600,000 distinct CDR3 sequences, about 43% of which are singletons. The sequencing sample was made of blood. These receptors originate from a woman aged 18-29 years in good health. Each CDR3 is given with its conserved first and last residue. The D gene is left open where the match is weak. Only some rows state a clone size, as once, few, many or a class for expanded clones.

cdr3_length j_call d_call v_call clone_size cdr3_nt cdr3_aa
17 TRBJ2-1 - TRBV19 - TGTGCCAGTAGTGTGACTTTAGCGGAGAGCTCCTACAATGAGCAGTTCTTC CASSVTLAESSYNEQFF
11 TRBJ2-5 - TRBV19 - TGTGCCAGTAGTACGGGAGCGACCCAGTACTTC CASSTGATQYF
13 TRBJ1-1 - TRBV9 once TGTGCCAGCAACGTAGTTGAGAACACTGAAGCTTTCTTT CASNVVENTEAFF
17 TRBJ2-7 TRBD1 TRBV7-9 few TGTGCCAGCAGCTTAGAGGGTGGAGGACAGGTGCTCTACGAGCAGTACTTC CASSLEGGGQVLYEQYF
13 TRBJ1-6 - TRBV10-3 - TGTGCCTCGACGGGGGCGGAGAATTCACCCCTCCACTTT CASTGAENSPLHF
16 TRBJ2-3 - TRBV28 - TGTGCCAGCAGTTTGTCAGGGAGGTATAGCACAGATACGCAGTATTTT CASSLSGRYSTDTQYF
20 TRBJ1-1 - TRBV20-1 few TGCAGTGCAAACTACGACGGGGTCCCTTACAGGATGAAGGGTGGAACCGAAGCTTTCTTT CSANYDGVPYRMKGGTEAFF
14 TRBJ1-2 - TRBV7-9 - TGTGCCAGCAGCCTCGACAGCCGTCAGGGTGGCTACACCTTC CASSLDSRQGGYTF
16 TRBJ2-1 TRBD2 TRBV6-5 - TGTGCCTGCAGTACAACCGGGACTAGCGGTTACAATGAGCAGTTCTTC CACSTTGTSGYNEQFF
13 TRBJ2-5 - TRBV20-1 - TGCAGTGCCATAGGGCTGGGAAAAGAGACCCAGTACTTC CSAIGLGKETQYF
16 TRBJ2-1 TRBD2 TRBV5-1 - TGCGCCAGCAGCCTAAGTACAGCGGGGGGCCACAATGAGCAGTTCTTC CASSLSTAGGHNEQFF
17 TRBJ2-5 TRBD1 TRBV5-1 - TGCGCCAGCAGCAAGCCGGGACAGGGGGCCTCATCTACGAAGGAGTACTTC CASSKPGQGASSTKEYF
17 TRBJ2-5 TRBD2 TRBV20-1 - TGCAGTGCTAGAGCTCCGACTAGCGGATATATAGGGAATGAGCAGTACTTC CSARAPTSGYIGNEQYF
13 TRBJ2-5 TRBD1 TRBV24-1 - TGTGCCACCCAGACAGGGGTGGAAGAGACCCAGTACTTC CATQTGVEETQYF
16 TRBJ2-2 TRBD2 TRBV14 - TGTGCCAGCAGCCACCTCAGCGGGATTGCGTCCGGGGAGCTGTTTTTT CASSHLSGIASGELFF
13 TRBJ2-3 - TRBV4-1 few TGCGCCAGCAGCCTAGAGCCTTCAGATACGCAGTATTTT CASSLEPSDTQYF
16 TRBJ2-3 - TRBV5-6 few TGTGCCAGCAGCTTTTCTCCCGGGACTAGCACAGATACGCAGTATTTT CASSFSPGTSTDTQYF
15 TRBJ2-1 - TRBV7-2 - TGTGCCAGCAGCTTAAACAGGATCCTCTACAATGAGCAGTTCTTC CASSLNRILYNEQFF
12 TRBJ1-1 - TRBV10-3 - TGTGCCATCAGTGAAGTGAACACTGAACCTTTCTTT CAISEVNTEPFF